The next 27 T cell receptor beta chains were all read from a single sample in a study of control samples from healthy donors and cancer patients. Assay used: immunoSEQ multiplex PCR; TCRdb lists only in-frame clones, some missing. The data contain approximately 53,000 clones, 75% to 95% of them singletons. Sequencing was carried out using PBMCs. The receptor set was obtained from a man aged 25-45 years with colorectal cancer.

This clone has only one observation. The rearrangement joins TRBV6-5 to TRBJ2-5; 7 bases agree with TRBD2. CDR1 and CDR2 (germline): MNHEY, SVGAGI. The V gene end was trimmed by 5 bases and the J gene end by 5 bases; junction bases not matched to a gene: 5. This CDR3 spans 13 amino acids. CDR3 loop: CASSRLALETQYF. The DNA for the CDR3 is TGTGCCAGCAGTCGACTAGCTCTGGAGACCCAGTACTTC.

The chain recombines TRBV6-6 with TRBJ1-1; 9 positions match TRBD1. The germline V gene encodes CDR1 MNHNY and CDR2 SVGAGI (reference sequence). CDR3 size: 15 residues. With V trimmed by 5 bases and J by 1 base, 5 bases remained unmatched. CDR3 loop: CASSPGQGTNTEAFF. Here the CDR3 DNA reads TGTGCCAGCAGTCCGGGACAGGGAACGAACACTGAAGCTTTCTTT.

The V and J genes are TRBV10-1 and TRBJ2-2; D gene ambiguous. Trimming pared 3 bases from V and 5 bases from J, leaving 16 bases between. There are 16 residues in the CDR3. Germline CDR1 is WNHNN and CDR2 is SYGVQD (reference sequence). The DNA for the CDR3 is TGCGCCAGCAGTGATGGCAGAGGACCCAAGACCGGGGAGCTGTTTTTT. It codes for CASSDGRGPKTGELFF.

This chain joins TRBV30 and TRBJ1-5; maybe TRBD1 (5 bases). Trimming took 2 bases from V and 1 from J, leaving 12 bases between them. Germline CDR1 GTSNPN, CDR2 SVGIG (reference sequence). CDR3 length: 15 residues. Here the CDR3 DNA reads TGTGCCTGGAGTAGTGGGGGGGTCAGCAATCAGCCCCAGCATTTT. It translates to CAWSSGGVSNQPQHF.

This sequence joins TRBV6-5 and TRBJ1-1; 9 positions agree with TRBD1. The germline V gene encodes CDR1 MNHEY and CDR2 SVGAGI. V trimming: 7 bases; J trimming: 7 bases; junction bases outside the gene matches: 10. The CDR3 covers 14 residues. CDR3 sequence (DNA): TGTGCCAGCACCAAGGGACAGGGTCTACTTGAAGCTTTCTTT. It yields the protein CASTKGQGLLEAFF.

The CDR3, as DNA: TGTGCCACCAGCAGAGGGGATTGGGAAGTAGCTTTCTTT. It is translated as CATSRGDWEVAFF. The chain joins TRBV15 to TRBJ1-1; no clear D. Germline V gene data show CDR1 as LNHNV and CDR2 as YYDKDF (reference sequence). CDR3 length: 13 amino acids. V was trimmed by 1 base and J by 10 bases, leaving 13 bases between them. The variable domain in full, with the rest retrieved from reference TRBV15 and TRBJ1-1, is DAMVIQNPRYQVTQFGKPVTLSCSQTLNHNVMYWYQQKSSQAPKLLFHYYDKDFNNEADTPDNFQSRRPNTSFCFLDIRSPGLGDTAMYLCATSRGDWEVAFFGQGTRLTVV.

The chain recombines TRBV5-6 with TRBJ1-2; unclear D gene. Germline CDR1 is SGHDT and CDR2 is YYEEEE. The CDR3 extends over 16 amino acids. V was shortened by 2 bases and J by 3 bases, with 17 bases between the two germline ends. CDR3 in DNA: TGTGCCAGCAGCTTTTACGGGCAATGGGAGGACTATGGCTACACCTTC. Protein sequence: CASSFYGQWEDYGYTF.

DNA for the CDR3: TGTGCCTGGAGTATCACAGATACGCAGTATTTT. Encoded protein: CAWSITDTQYF. The rearrangement links TRBV30 to TRBJ2-3; D gene unclear. Germline loops: CDR1 GTSNPN, CDR2 SVGIG (reference sequence). With 2 bases removed from V and 2 bases from J, the gap between germline ends came to 2 bases. The CDR3 totals 11 residues.

CDR3 nucleotides: TGTGCCAGTAGTAGACCCGGGACAGGGGGCCAGACCCAGTACTTC. Residues: CASSRPGTGGQTQYF. This chain uses TRBV19 with TRBJ2-5, with 12 bases lining up with TRBD1. The V and J ends lost 4 bases and 6 bases, in that order; junction bases with no gene match: 6. From germline, CDR1 is LNHDA and CDR2 SQIVND (reference sequence). The CDR3 totals 15 residues.

V and J are TRBV24-1 and TRBJ2-1, with 9 bases that match TRBD1. This CDR3 is 15 amino acids long. Germline V gives CDR1 KGHDR, CDR2 SFDVKD. The V gene end was trimmed by 6 bases and the J gene end by 4 bases; junction bases not matched to a gene: 6. CDR3 sequence reads: CATSFVGQGYNEQFF. The CDR3 region has the DNA TGTGCCACCAGTTTCGTGGGACAGGGATACAATGAGCAGTTCTTC.

This rearrangement joins TRBV5-6 to TRBJ1-4; D is perhaps TRBD1 (6 bases). CDR3 length: 15 residues. V shed 4 bases and J shed 7 bases, with 17 bases lying between them. Germline CDR1 is SGHDT and CDR2 is YYEEEE. The CDR3 DNA sequence: TGTGCCAGCAGCGGAAGGGGGGGCTATGGTGAAAAACTGTTTTTT. Its translation is CASSGRGGYGEKLFF.

The chain links TRBV10-1 to TRBJ2-3, with no clear D. V gave up 3 bases and J gave up 0 bases, with 10 bases separating them. Germline V gene data show CDR1 as WNHNN and CDR2 as SYGVQD (reference sequence). The CDR3 is 15 amino acids. The CDR3 DNA is TGCGCCAGCAGTGAATCACTCGATAGCACAGATACGCAGTATTTT. Translated, it gives CASSESLDSTDTQYF.

V and J are TRBV7-2 and TRBJ2-3; 10 bases match TRBD2. The CDR3 runs to 15 residues. The trim removed 5 bases at V and 3 bases at J, leaving 5 bases unmatched. Germline CDR1 and CDR2: SGHTA and FQGNSA. CDR3 sequence reads: CASSPLGLATDTQYF. CDR3 DNA: TGTGCCAGCAGCCCCCTGGGACTAGCGACAGATACGCAGTATTTT.

J is TRBJ1-5 and V is TRBV6-2 or TRBV6-3; 10 bases fit TRBD1. The J segment lost 2 bases and the V segment lost 2 bases, leaving 12 bases of the junction unmatched. There are 19 residues in the CDR3. CDR1 and CDR2 (germline): MNHEY, SVGEGT. The CDR3 reads CASSYPPGTGVRGNQPQHF. The CDR3 coding sequence is TGTGCCAGCAGTTACCCCCCCGGGACAGGGGTTCGGGGCAATCAGCCCCAGCATTTT.

The chain is built from TRBV9 and TRBJ2-1; the D is unclear. V dropped 0 bases and J dropped 7 bases, with 26 bases sitting between them. Germline CDR1 reads SGDLS; CDR2 reads YYNGEE. There are 19 residues in the CDR3. The CDR3 DNA reads TGTGCCAGCAGCGTAGTTGGCTACTTAATGATCGAACGTATAAATGAGCAGTTCTTC. Translation gives CASSVVGYLMIERINEQFF. Complete variable domain (other parts from reference TRBV9 and TRBJ2-1): DSGVTQTPKHLITATGQRVTLRCSPRSGDLSVYWYQQSLDQGLQFLIQYYNGEERAKGNILERFSAQQFPDLHSELNLSSLELGDSALYFCASSVVGYLMIERINEQFFGPGTRLTVL.

The chain uses TRBV9 and TRBJ2-1, with 7 bases lining up with TRBD2. CDR1 is SGDLS and CDR2 is YYNGEE in the germline V gene. The CDR3 sequence is 16 residues long. V trimming: 2 bases; J trimming: 4 bases; junction bases outside the gene matches: 9. CDR3 in amino acids: CASSVKLADSYNEQFF. The CDR3 DNA is TGTGCCAGCAGCGTCAAGCTAGCGGACTCTTACAATGAGCAGTTCTTC.

The rearrangement uses TRBV5-6 and TRBJ2-2, with D tentatively TRBD2 (5 bases). Germline V gene data show CDR1 as SGHDT and CDR2 as YYEEEE. CDR3 length: 15 amino acids. V gave up 1 base and J gave up 6 bases, with 13 bases separating them. CDR3: CASSLFPGEPGELFF. CDR3 bases: TGTGCCAGCAGCTTGTTCCCCGGGGAACCCGGGGAGCTGTTTTTT.

This clone has just one count. This sequence joins TRBV9 and TRBJ1-5; 7 positions agree with TRBD1. Germline lookup yields CDR1 SGDLS and CDR2 YYNGEE. The length of the CDR3 is 14 residues. Losses at the gene ends were 4 bases for V and 4 bases for J; bases not matched to a gene: 5. The CDR3 DNA reads as TGTGCCAGCAGCACCGGACAGGTTAATCAGCCCCAGCATTTT. Its translation: CASSTGQVNQPQHF.

The chain combines TRBV5-1 with TRBJ1-4; D unresolved. The CDR3 runs 13 residues. V gave up 0 bases and J gave up 4 bases, with 4 bases separating them. Germline assignment: CDR1 SGHRS and CDR2 YFSETQ. The CDR3 bases are TGCGCCAGCAGCTTGGGTGTTAATGAAAAACTGTTTTTT. Translating it yields CASSLGVNEKLFF.

The rearrangement uses TRBV6-5 and TRBJ1-6, with 8 bases identical to TRBD1. The CDR3 is made up of 14 amino acids. V lost 6 bases, J lost 7 bases, and 5 bases stayed unmatched. Germline loops: CDR1 MNHEY, CDR2 SVGAGI. CDR3: CASRKDRDNSPLHF. The CDR3 nucleotides are TGTGCCAGCAGGAAGGACAGGGACAATTCACCCCTCCACTTT.

The chain uses TRBV3-1 (or the pseudogene TRBV3-2) and TRBJ1-1; no clear D gene. Deletions cut 1 base from V and 0 bases from J, with 21 bases between. The CDR3 is 19 residues long. The germline V gene has CDR1 LGHDT and CDR2 YNNKEL (reference sequence). The CDR3 region is CASSQVGGSQRAVNTEAFF. CDR3 DNA: TGTGCCAGCAGCCAAGTAGGAGGGTCACAACGTGCGGTGAACACTGAAGCTTTCTTT.

V is TRBV5-6 and J is TRBJ2-7, with 7 bases lining up with TRBD2. The CDR3 runs 14 residues. V lost 6 bases, J lost 1 base, and 7 bases stayed unmatched. Germline V gene lookup returns CDR1 SGHDT and CDR2 YYEEEE. The chain's CDR3 is CASIGGGTSYEQYF. The CDR3 nucleotides read TGTGCCAGCATTGGCGGGGGAACGTCCTACGAGCAGTACTTC.

V usage is TRBV7-8 and J usage is TRBJ1-4; D gene uncertain. Trimming left V 2 bases short and J 3 bases short, with 7 bases between. The CDR3 runs to 14 residues. Germline V lookup: CDR1 SGHVS, CDR2 FQNEAQ. DNA for the CDR3: TGTGCCAGCAGCTTAATAAGTCCTAATGAAAAACTGTTTTTT. As protein: CASSLISPNEKLFF. The entire variable domain, with the rest obtained from reference TRBV7-8 and TRBJ1-4, is as follows: GAGVSQSPRYKVAKRGQDVALRCDPISGHVSLFWYQQALGQGPEFLTYFQNEAQLDKSGLPSDRFFAERPEGSVSTLKIQRTQQEDSAVYLCASSLISPNEKLFFGSGTQLSVL.

The chain combines TRBV5-5 with TRBJ1-3, with 7 bases matching TRBD1. Trimming removed 1 base from V and 0 bases from J; junction bases left unmatched: 4. Germline CDR1 is SGHKS and CDR2 is YYEKEE (reference sequence). CDR3 length: 16 amino acids. The CDR3 region is CASSLSGTDSGNTIYF. CDR3 in DNA: TGTGCCAGCAGCTTGAGTGGGACAGACTCTGGAAACACCATATATTTT.

The V and J genes are TRBV6-1 and TRBJ1-5; 8 bases are a match to TRBD1. The germline gives CDR1 MNHNS, CDR2 SASEGT. The V and J ends lost 1 base and 0 bases, in that order; junction bases with no gene match: 8. This CDR3 has 18 residues. The CDR3 reads CASSEVGQGAASNQPQHF. CDR3 sequence (DNA): TGTGCCAGCAGTGAAGTAGGACAGGGAGCGGCTAGCAATCAGCCCCAGCATTTT.

The chain has TRBV11-2 and TRBJ2-1; D remains unclear. Germline V gives CDR1 SGHAT, CDR2 FQNNGV. V shed 4 bases and J shed 2 bases, with 12 bases lying between them. CDR3 length: 15 residues. The CDR3, as DNA: TGTGCCAGCAGCTCGATTAGCTACACCTACAATGAGCAGTTCTTC. It yields the protein CASSSISYTYNEQFF.

The J gene is TRBJ1-6, the V gene TRBV28; D is undetermined. V shed 5 bases and J shed 6 bases, with 8 bases lying between them. The CDR3 is 13 residues long. Looked up from germline, CDR1 is MDHEN and CDR2 is SYDVKM. CDR3 protein: CASSPLPNSPLHF. In DNA form, the CDR3 reads TGTGCCAGCAGTCCTCTGCCTAATTCACCCCTCCACTTT.